Included here is one T cell receptor beta chain sequence, with context. In the original analysis: How many nucleated cells were present was estimated from reference gene primer amplification. Sequenced by immunoSEQ multiplex PCR; TCRdb stores in-frame clones only, minus some. V, J and clone size reflect that table, while D and trimming were determined from the DNA. The sample holds about 21,000 clones, 82% seen once. Germline assignment: CDR1 ENHRY and CDR2 SYGVKD. Losses at the gene ends were 7 bases for V and 6 bases for J; bases not matched to a gene: 7. The CDR3 has 14 residues. This record belongs to a study of blood T cell repertoires in COVID-19. About the study: Sites across the United States, Italy and Spain contributed samples from acute and convalescent COVID-19.

The clonotype comes from a human donor in a cohort sampled during active COVID-19. The sequenced sample consisted of peripheral blood. V and J are TRBV10-3 and TRBJ2-1, with 9 bases fitting TRBD1. The DNA of the CDR3 is TGTGCCATCAATCGGGACAGGGTTCTCAATGAGCAGTTCTTC. As protein: CAINRDRVLNEQFF.